This TCR beta chain was identified during a study of tumor-infiltrating lymphocytes in localized non-small cell lung cancer. This CDR3 region has 17 residues. Germline lookup yields CDR1 SGHAT and CDR2 FQNNGV. With 3 bases removed from V and 0 bases from J, the gap between germline ends came to 18 bases. Sequenced by immunoSEQ multiplex PCR; TCRdb stores in-frame clones only, minus some. The repertoire includes about 7,600 clones, about 80% of them detected once, and 9% sits in the top ten. The chain carries TRBV11-2 and TRBJ2-7; possible D gene TRBD2, 6 bases. This sequence was found in a human donor with non-small cell lung cancer. The sequenced material came from lung tumor tissue. The CDR3 region is CASSFNPTGGISYEQYF. In nucleotides, the CDR3 is TGTGCCAGCAGCTTTAACCCTACGGGCGGGATCTCCTACGAGCAGTACTTC.